The rows below give T cell receptor beta chains drawn from one sample of a study of cytomegalovirus exposure and HLA in healthy donors. This table comes from immunoSEQ multiplex PCR, and its TCRdb copy is limited to in-frame clones, with some not included. The data contain more than 150,000 clones, over 80% of them seen just once; the ten biggest clones take up more than 1.1%. The sequenced sample consisted of PBMCs. These TCRs come from a girl aged 10 to 17 in good health and CMV-seropositive. The CDR3 runs from the conserved cysteine through the conserved F or W. Fields, in order: V gene, clone size, D gene, J gene, CDR3 DNA, CDR3 protein. The D gene is left open where the match is weak. Not every row has a clone size; where given, it reads once, few, many or a size class.

v_call: TRBV4-1; clone_size: .; d_call: TRBD2; j_call: TRBJ2-5; cdr3_nt: TGCGCCAGCAGCCAACACCTAGCGGGAGGCTCCCAGTACTTC; cdr3_aa: CASSQHLAGGSQYF
v_call: TRBV13; clone_size: .; d_call: .; j_call: TRBJ2-5; cdr3_nt: TGTGCCAGCAGCTTTGGACGTAGCGGTTACCAAGAGACCCAGTACTTC; cdr3_aa: CASSFGRSGYQETQYF
v_call: TRBV11-2; clone_size: once; d_call: .; j_call: TRBJ2-7; cdr3_nt: TGTGCCAGCAGTGGAGTCTACGAGCAGTACTTC; cdr3_aa: CASSGVYEQYF
v_call: TRBV27; clone_size: .; d_call: TRBD2; j_call: TRBJ2-3; cdr3_nt: TGTGCCAGCAGTTCGATAGGACTAGCGGGACCCACAGATACGCAGTATTTT; cdr3_aa: CASSSIGLAGPTDTQYF
v_call: TRBV5-4; clone_size: .; d_call: .; j_call: TRBJ1-1; cdr3_nt: TGTGCCAGCAGCCCCGGGCAGGGGATCAACACTGAAGCTTTCTTT; cdr3_aa: CASSPGQGINTEAFF
v_call: TRBV5-6; clone_size: .; d_call: .; j_call: TRBJ1-3; cdr3_nt: TGTGCCAGCAGCTTAGAGCCGGGAAACACCATATATTTT; cdr3_aa: CASSLEPGNTIYF
v_call: TRBV30; clone_size: .; d_call: .; j_call: TRBJ1-3; cdr3_nt: TGTGCCTGGAGTGAGAAAGGACTCTCTGGAAACACCATATATTTT; cdr3_aa: CAWSEKGLSGNTIYF
v_call: TRBV15; clone_size: .; d_call: .; j_call: TRBJ2-1; cdr3_nt: TGTGCCACCAAGGTACACAGCTCCTACAATGAGCAGTTCTTC; cdr3_aa: CATKVHSSYNEQFF
v_call: TRBV27; clone_size: once; d_call: .; j_call: TRBJ2-2; cdr3_nt: TGTGCCAGCAGTTTACGGGCCGGGGAGCTGTTTTTT; cdr3_aa: CASSLRAGELFF
v_call: TRBV27; clone_size: .; d_call: .; j_call: TRBJ1-5; cdr3_nt: TGTGCCAGCAGGAAGGGGTACAATCAGCCCCAGCATTTT; cdr3_aa: CASRKGYNQPQHF
v_call: TRBV30; clone_size: .; d_call: .; j_call: TRBJ1-5; cdr3_nt: TGTGCCTTCCAAGGGGGCAATCAGCCCCAGCATTTT; cdr3_aa: CAFQGGNQPQHF
v_call: TRBV27; clone_size: .; d_call: .; j_call: TRBJ1-1; cdr3_nt: TGTGCCAGTGGACTGCCGAACACTGAAGCTTTCTTT; cdr3_aa: CASGLPNTEAFF
v_call: TRBV5-6; clone_size: .; d_call: .; j_call: TRBJ2-1; cdr3_nt: TGTGCCAGCAGCTCTTTGAATGAGCAGTTCTTC; cdr3_aa: CASSSLNEQFF
v_call: TRBV18; clone_size: .; d_call: .; j_call: TRBJ1-5; cdr3_nt: TGTGCCAGCTCACCTGACCAGGGCCGTCAGCCCCAGCATTTT; cdr3_aa: CASSPDQGRQPQHF
v_call: TRBV7-2; clone_size: .; d_call: .; j_call: TRBJ1-5; cdr3_nt: TGTGCCAGCAGCTTCCGGGGTACCCAGCATTTT; cdr3_aa: CASSFRGTQHF
v_call: TRBV6-5; clone_size: .; d_call: .; j_call: TRBJ2-1; cdr3_nt: TGTGCCAGCAGGGGCGGGGCTTTGAATGAGCAGTTCTTC; cdr3_aa: CASRGGALNEQFF
v_call: TRBV11-1; clone_size: .; d_call: TRBD2; j_call: TRBJ2-3; cdr3_nt: TGTGCCAGCAGCTTAGCGATGACTAGCGGGAGGACAGATACGCAGTATTTT; cdr3_aa: CASSLAMTSGRTDTQYF
v_call: TRBV21-1; clone_size: few; d_call: .; j_call: TRBJ1-1; cdr3_nt: TGTGCCAGCAGCAAAGCGAGGTGGAGGGAAGGTCGATCACGGAGGCACACTGAAGCTTTCTTT; cdr3_aa: CASSKARWREGRSRRHTEAFF
v_call: TRBV5-1; clone_size: .; d_call: .; j_call: TRBJ2-2; cdr3_nt: TGCGCCAGCAGCGCGGGACAGTCCACCGGGGAGCTGTTTTTT; cdr3_aa: CASSAGQSTGELFF
v_call: TRBV30; clone_size: .; d_call: .; j_call: TRBJ2-1; cdr3_nt: TGTGCCTGGGGTTACCTCGACAGAGAGCAGTTCTTC; cdr3_aa: CAWGYLDREQFF
v_call: TRBV10-2; clone_size: .; d_call: .; j_call: TRBJ2-7; cdr3_nt: TGCGCCAGTTACGGAGCGCCCAGCTCCTACGAGCAGTACTTC; cdr3_aa: CASYGAPSSYEQYF
v_call: TRBV5-1; clone_size: .; d_call: .; j_call: TRBJ2-7; cdr3_nt: TGCGCCAGCAGCCCGCTGGCGGGTTACGAGCAGTACTTC; cdr3_aa: CASSPLAGYEQYF
v_call: TRBV6-6; clone_size: once; d_call: TRBD1; j_call: TRBJ1-2; cdr3_nt: TGTGCCAGCAGCTCCGACAGGGTAGACGGCTACACCTTC; cdr3_aa: CASSSDRVDGYTF
v_call: TRBV5-3; clone_size: .; d_call: TRBD1; j_call: TRBJ1-3; cdr3_nt: TGTGCCAGAATCACAGGGGGCCAACTATCTGGAAACACCATATATTTT; cdr3_aa: CARITGGQLSGNTIYF
v_call: TRBV11-2; clone_size: .; d_call: TRBD2; j_call: TRBJ2-1; cdr3_nt: TGTGCCAGCAGCGGGACAATTAGCGGGGGCTCCTACAATGAGCAGTTCTTC; cdr3_aa: CASSGTISGGSYNEQFF
v_call: TRBV7-9; clone_size: .; d_call: .; j_call: TRBJ1-4; cdr3_nt: TGTGCCAGCAGCTTAGTGGCCGGGAGCTATGAAAAACTGTTTTTT; cdr3_aa: CASSLVAGSYEKLFF
v_call: TRBV2; clone_size: .; d_call: .; j_call: TRBJ2-5; cdr3_nt: TGTGCCAGCTCCCCGCGGGACTTTGGGGAGACCCAGTACTTC; cdr3_aa: CASSPRDFGETQYF
v_call: TRBV6-1; clone_size: .; d_call: TRBD2; j_call: TRBJ2-1; cdr3_nt: TGTGCCAGCCCTACGACTAGCGCGAGAGACAATGAGCAGTTCTTC; cdr3_aa: CASPTTSARDNEQFF
v_call: TRBV5-6; clone_size: .; d_call: TRBD2; j_call: TRBJ2-3; cdr3_nt: TGTGCCAGCAGCTTGGGACGGTCAGCGGGGGGCACAGATACGCAGTATTTT; cdr3_aa: CASSLGRSAGGTDTQYF
v_call: TRBV30; clone_size: .; d_call: .; j_call: TRBJ1-1; cdr3_nt: TGTGCCTGGACCTCAGGGGCGGGGGGCACTGAAGCTTTCTTT; cdr3_aa: CAWTSGAGGTEAFF
v_call: TRBV2; clone_size: .; d_call: TRBD1; j_call: TRBJ2-7; cdr3_nt: TGTGCCAGCAGGGGGGACAGTGACTACGAGCAGTACTTC; cdr3_aa: CASRGDSDYEQYF
v_call: TRBV6-1; clone_size: .; d_call: .; j_call: TRBJ1-1; cdr3_nt: TGTGCCAGCAGTGGAATCGGACGGTCCAGGGGGAACACTGAAGCTTTCTTT; cdr3_aa: CASSGIGRSRGNTEAFF
v_call: TRBV28; clone_size: .; d_call: .; j_call: TRBJ2-5; cdr3_nt: TGTGCCAGCAGTTCCGGGACATTACAAGAGACCCAGTACTTC; cdr3_aa: CASSSGTLQETQYF
v_call: TRBV2; clone_size: .; d_call: TRBD2; j_call: TRBJ2-7; cdr3_nt: TGTGCCAGCAGACCTCTAGCGGCCAGCTCCTACGAGCAGTACTTC; cdr3_aa: CASRPLAASSYEQYF
v_call: TRBV15; clone_size: .; d_call: .; j_call: TRBJ1-1; cdr3_nt: TGTGCCACCAGCCGGGGGGGGTTGGGGAACACTGAAGCTTTCTTT; cdr3_aa: CATSRGGLGNTEAFF
v_call: TRBV7-2; clone_size: few; d_call: TRBD2; j_call: TRBJ2-7; cdr3_nt: TGTGCCAGCAGCTCAGGCGGCGGGAGGGCTTGGGAGCAGTACTTC; cdr3_aa: CASSSGGGRAWEQYF
v_call: TRBV6-1; clone_size: once; d_call: TRBD1; j_call: TRBJ2-2; cdr3_nt: TGTGCCAGCAGTGAATTCCCCCGGGACAGGGAATTGGGCACCGGGGAGCTGTTTTTT; cdr3_aa: CASSEFPRDRELGTGELFF